This TCR beta chain was sequenced for a study of T cells in localized non-small cell lung cancer. This clone is termed medium-sized. Germline V gives CDR1 MNHGY, CDR2 SAAAGT. The CDR3 loop spans 14 amino acids. V lost 6 bases and J 5 bases, leaving 15 bases between the germline ends. The assay was immunoSEQ multiplex PCR, and TCRdb's table has in-frame clones only and misses some. In the table there are over a thousand clones, around 25% of which are singletons. The sequenced sample was normal lung tissue next to the tumor, obtained before any cancer treatment. The chain has TRBV6-8 and TRBJ2-3; perhaps TRBD2 as D (6 bases). This clonotype originated in a man aged 40-75 years with stage III lung adenocarcinoma. This CDR3 is CASRGRLGEDTQYF. The CDR3 DNA sequence: TGTGCCAGCAGGGGGAGGCTAGGGGAAGATACGCAGTATTTT.